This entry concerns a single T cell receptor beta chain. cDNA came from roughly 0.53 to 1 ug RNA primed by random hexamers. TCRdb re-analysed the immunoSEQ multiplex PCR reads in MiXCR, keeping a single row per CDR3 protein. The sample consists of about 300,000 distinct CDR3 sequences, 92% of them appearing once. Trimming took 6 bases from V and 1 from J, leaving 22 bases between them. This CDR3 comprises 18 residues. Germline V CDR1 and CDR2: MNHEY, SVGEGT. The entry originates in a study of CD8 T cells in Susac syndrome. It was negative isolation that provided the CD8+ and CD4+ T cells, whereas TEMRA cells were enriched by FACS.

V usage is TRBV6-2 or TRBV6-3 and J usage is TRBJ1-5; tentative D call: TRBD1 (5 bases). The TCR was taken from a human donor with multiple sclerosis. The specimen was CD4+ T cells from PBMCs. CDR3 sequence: CASSHGGLSLASNQPQHF. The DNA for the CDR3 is TGTGCCAGCAGCCATGGGGGACTTAGCCTTGCGAGCAATCAGCCCCAGCATTTT.